This T cell receptor beta chain is from a study of T cell responses to AZD1222 COVID-19 vaccine. Germline values: CDR1 SEHNR, CDR2 FQNEAQ (reference sequence). The CDR3 extends over 14 amino acids. The ends lost 3 bases at V and 4 bases at J; junction bases unmatched: 3. TCRdb keeps only in-frame clones here, not all; method: immunoSEQ multiplex PCR. The data contain more than 85,000 clones, around nine tenths of them singletons. The clonotype originates from an adult in good health. The chain has TRBV7-9 and TRBJ1-2, with TRBD1 identical over 9 bases. The source material was peripheral blood, sampled on day 0 of AZD1222 vaccination. CDR3 in DNA: TGTGCCAGCAGCTTGGGACAGGGTCTCTATGGCTACACCTTC. Translation gives CASSLGQGLYGYTF.